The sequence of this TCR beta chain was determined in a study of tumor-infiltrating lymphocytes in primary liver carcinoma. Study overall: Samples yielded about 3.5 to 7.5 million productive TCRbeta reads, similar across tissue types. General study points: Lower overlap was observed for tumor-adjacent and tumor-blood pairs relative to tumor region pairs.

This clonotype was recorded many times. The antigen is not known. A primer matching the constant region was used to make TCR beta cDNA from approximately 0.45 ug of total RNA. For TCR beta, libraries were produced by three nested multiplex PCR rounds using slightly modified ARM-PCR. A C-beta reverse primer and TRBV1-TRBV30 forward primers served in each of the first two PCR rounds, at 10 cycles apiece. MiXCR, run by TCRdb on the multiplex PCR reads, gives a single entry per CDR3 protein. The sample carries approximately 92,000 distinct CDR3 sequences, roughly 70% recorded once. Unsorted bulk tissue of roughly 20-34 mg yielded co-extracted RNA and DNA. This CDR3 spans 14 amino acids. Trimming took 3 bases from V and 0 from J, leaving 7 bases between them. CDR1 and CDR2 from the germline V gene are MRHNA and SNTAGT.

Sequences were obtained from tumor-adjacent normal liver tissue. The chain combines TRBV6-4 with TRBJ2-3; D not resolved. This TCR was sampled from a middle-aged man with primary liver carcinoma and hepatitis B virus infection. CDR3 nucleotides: TGTGCCAGCAGTGAGAGTGGCAGCACAGATACGCAGTATTTT. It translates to CASSESGSTDTQYF.